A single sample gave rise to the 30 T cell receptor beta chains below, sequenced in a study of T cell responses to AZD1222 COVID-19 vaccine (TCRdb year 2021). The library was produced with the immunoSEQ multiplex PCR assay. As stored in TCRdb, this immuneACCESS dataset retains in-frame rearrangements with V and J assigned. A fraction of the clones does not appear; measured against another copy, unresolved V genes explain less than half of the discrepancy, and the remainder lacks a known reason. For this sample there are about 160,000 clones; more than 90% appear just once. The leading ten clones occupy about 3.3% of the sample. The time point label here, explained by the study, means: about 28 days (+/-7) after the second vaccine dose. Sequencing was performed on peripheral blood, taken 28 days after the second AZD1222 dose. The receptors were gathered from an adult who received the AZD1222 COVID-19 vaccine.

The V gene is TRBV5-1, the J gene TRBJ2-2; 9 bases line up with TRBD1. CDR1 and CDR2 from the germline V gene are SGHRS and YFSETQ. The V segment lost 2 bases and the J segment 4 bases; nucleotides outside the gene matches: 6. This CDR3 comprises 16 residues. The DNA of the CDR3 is TGCGCCAGCAGCTTCCTCGGACAGGGGCGCACCGGGGAGCTGTTTTTT. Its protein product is CASSFLGQGRTGELFF.

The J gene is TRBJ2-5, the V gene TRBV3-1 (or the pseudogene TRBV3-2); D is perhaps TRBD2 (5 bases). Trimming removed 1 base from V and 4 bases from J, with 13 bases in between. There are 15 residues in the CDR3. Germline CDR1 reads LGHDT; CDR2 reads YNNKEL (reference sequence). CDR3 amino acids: CASSQVYPAGETQYF. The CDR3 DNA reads TGTGCCAGCAGCCAAGTGTACCCCGCGGGAGAGACCCAGTACTTC.

Written as DNA, the CDR3 is TGTGCCAGCAGCAAAGAAGAGGTCAGGGCTAACTATGGCTACACCTTC. It yields the protein CASSKEEVRANYGYTF. The rearrangement links TRBV21-1 to TRBJ1-2; the listed D gene, TRBD1, was not tested against the DNA. TRBV21-1 is an annotated pseudogene. The CDR3 runs to 16 residues.

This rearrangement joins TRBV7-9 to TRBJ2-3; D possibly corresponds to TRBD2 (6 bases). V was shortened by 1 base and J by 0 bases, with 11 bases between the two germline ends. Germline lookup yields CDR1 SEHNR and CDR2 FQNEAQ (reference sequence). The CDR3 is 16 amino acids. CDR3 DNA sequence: TGTGCCAGCAGCTTAGTTAGCGGCCCTAGCACAGATACGCAGTATTTT. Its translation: CASSLVSGPSTDTQYF.

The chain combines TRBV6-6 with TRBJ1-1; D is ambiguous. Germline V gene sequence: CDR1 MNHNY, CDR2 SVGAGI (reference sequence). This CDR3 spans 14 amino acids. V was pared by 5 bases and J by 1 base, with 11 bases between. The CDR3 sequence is CASSRRGTNTEAFF. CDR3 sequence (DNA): TGTGCCAGCAGTAGGCGGGGTACGAACACTGAAGCTTTCTTT.

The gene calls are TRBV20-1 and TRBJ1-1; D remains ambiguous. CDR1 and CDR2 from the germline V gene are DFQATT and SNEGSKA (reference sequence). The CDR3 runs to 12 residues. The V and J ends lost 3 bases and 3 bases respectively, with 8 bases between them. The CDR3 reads CSASSQHTEAFF. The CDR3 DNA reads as TGCAGTGCTAGTTCGCAGCACACTGAAGCTTTCTTT.

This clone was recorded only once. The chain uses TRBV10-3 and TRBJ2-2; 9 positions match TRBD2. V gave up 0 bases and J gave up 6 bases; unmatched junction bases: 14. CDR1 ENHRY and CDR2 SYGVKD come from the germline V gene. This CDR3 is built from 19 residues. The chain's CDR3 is CAISESVGRLAGRPGELFF. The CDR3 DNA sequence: TGTGCCATCAGTGAGTCGGTAGGAAGGCTAGCGGGAAGACCCGGGGAGCTGTTTTTT.

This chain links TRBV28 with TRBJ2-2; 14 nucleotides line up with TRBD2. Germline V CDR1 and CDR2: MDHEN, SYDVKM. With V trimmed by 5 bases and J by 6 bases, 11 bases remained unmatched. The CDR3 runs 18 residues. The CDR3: CASSARDWTSGRSGELFF. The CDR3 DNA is TGTGCCAGCAGTGCTAGGGATTGGACTAGCGGGAGGTCCGGGGAGCTGTTTTTT.

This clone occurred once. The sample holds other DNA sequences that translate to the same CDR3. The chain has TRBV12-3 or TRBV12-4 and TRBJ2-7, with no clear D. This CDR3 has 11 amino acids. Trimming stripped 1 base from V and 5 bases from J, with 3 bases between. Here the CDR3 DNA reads TGTGCCAGCAGTTTAGGCCACGAGCAGTACTTC. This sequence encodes CASSLGHEQYF.

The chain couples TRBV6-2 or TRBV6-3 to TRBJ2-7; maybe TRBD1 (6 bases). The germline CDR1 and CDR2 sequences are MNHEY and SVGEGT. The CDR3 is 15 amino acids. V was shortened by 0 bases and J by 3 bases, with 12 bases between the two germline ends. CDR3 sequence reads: CASSYSLGASYEQYF. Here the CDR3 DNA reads TGTGCCAGCAGTTACTCCCTGGGGGCGAGCTACGAGCAGTACTTC.

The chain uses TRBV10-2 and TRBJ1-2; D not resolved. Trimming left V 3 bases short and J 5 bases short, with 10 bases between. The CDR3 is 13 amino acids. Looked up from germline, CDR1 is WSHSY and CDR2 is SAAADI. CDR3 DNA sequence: TGCGCCAGCAGTGAAGGGTCGGATTATGGCTACACCTTC. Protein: CASSEGSDYGYTF.

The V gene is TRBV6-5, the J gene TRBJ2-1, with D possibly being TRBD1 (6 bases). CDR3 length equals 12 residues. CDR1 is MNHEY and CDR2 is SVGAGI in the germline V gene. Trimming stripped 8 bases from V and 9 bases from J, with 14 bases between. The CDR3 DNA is TGTGCCAGCGGGGGCGTCGGACGTGAGCAGTTCTTC. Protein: CASGGVGREQFF.

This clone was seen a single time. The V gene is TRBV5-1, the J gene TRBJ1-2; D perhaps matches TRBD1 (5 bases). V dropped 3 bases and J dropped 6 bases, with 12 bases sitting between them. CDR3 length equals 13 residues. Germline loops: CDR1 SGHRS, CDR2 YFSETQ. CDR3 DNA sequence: TGCGCCAGCAGCTCACAGGAAGGGGATGGCTACACCTTC. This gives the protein CASSSQEGDGYTF.

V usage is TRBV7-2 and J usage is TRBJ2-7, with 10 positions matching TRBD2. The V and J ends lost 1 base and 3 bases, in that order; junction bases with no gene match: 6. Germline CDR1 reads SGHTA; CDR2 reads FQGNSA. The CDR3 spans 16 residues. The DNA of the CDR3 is TGTGCCAGCAGCTTAGAAGGACTAGCGGATTTCTACGAGCAGTACTTC. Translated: CASSLEGLADFYEQYF.

In DNA form, the CDR3 reads TGTGCCAGTAGTACCGGGACTAGCGGGACCTACGAGCAGTACTTC. Translating it yields CASSTGTSGTYEQYF. The chain recombines TRBV19 with TRBJ2-7; 13 bases align to TRBD2. The CDR3 covers 15 residues. Unmatched junction bases numbered 2, after V lost 4 bases and J lost 2 bases. In germline, CDR1 is LNHDA, CDR2 SQIVND (reference sequence).

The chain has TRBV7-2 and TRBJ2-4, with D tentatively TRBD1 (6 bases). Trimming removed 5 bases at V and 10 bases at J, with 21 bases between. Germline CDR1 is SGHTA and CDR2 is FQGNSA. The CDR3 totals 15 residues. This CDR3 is CASSPTGYFNGIQYF. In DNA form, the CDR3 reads TGTGCCAGCAGCCCCACAGGGTATTTCAACGGGATTCAGTACTTC.

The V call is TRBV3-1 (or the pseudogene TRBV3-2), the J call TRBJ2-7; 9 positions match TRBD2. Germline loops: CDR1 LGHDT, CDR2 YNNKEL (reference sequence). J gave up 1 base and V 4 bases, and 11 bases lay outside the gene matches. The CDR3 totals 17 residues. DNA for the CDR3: TGTGCCAGCAGCCCCGCCGGCCAGGGACTAGCTTCCTACGAGCAGTACTTC. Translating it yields CASSPAGQGLASYEQYF.

The CDR3 reads CASSQDWSVGGYTF. Written as DNA, the CDR3 is TGTGCCAGCAGCCAAGATTGGTCCGTGGGTGGCTACACCTTC. The chain links TRBV3-1 (or the pseudogene TRBV3-2) to TRBJ1-2; D uncertain. There are 14 residues in the CDR3. Per germline, CDR1 LGHDT and CDR2 YNNKEL (reference sequence). V lost 0 bases, J lost 7 bases, and 12 bases lay in between.

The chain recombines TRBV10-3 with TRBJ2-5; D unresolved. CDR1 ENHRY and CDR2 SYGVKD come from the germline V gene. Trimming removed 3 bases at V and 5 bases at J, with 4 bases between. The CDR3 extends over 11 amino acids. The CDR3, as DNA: TGTGCCATCAGTGACCGGGAGACCCAGTACTTC. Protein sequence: CAISDRETQYF.

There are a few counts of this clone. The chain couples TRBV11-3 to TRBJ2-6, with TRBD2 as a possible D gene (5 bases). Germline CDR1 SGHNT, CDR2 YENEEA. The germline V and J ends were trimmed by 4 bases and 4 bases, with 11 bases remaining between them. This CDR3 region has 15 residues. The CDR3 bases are TGTGCCAGCAGCTCCTCGGGGTCGGGGGCCAACGTCCTGACTTTC. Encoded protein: CASSSSGSGANVLTF. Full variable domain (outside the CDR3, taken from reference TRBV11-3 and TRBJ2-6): EAGVVQSPRYKIIEKKQPVAFWCNPISGHNTLYWYLQNLGQGPELLIRYENEEAVDDSQLPKDRFSAERLKGVDSTLKIQPAELGDSAVYLCASSSSGSGANVLTFGAGSRLTVL.

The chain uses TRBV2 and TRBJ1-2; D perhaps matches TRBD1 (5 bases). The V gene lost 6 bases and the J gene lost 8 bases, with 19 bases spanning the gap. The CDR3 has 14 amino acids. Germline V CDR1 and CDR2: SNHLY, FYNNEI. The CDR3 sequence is CASRTAGAGTGYTF. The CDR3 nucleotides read TGTGCCAGCAGGACCGCCGGAGCAGGGACGGGCTACACCTTC.

CDR3: CASSLLLAGGRGRETQYF. The CDR3 DNA reads as TGTGCCAGCAGCTTACTCTTAGCGGGAGGGCGAGGTCGGGAGACCCAGTACTTC. The chain joins TRBV7-2 to TRBJ2-5; TRBD2 matches 11 bases. The J segment lost 5 bases and the V segment lost 2 bases, leaving 13 bases of the junction unmatched. This CDR3 has 18 residues. Germline V CDR1 and CDR2: SGHTA, FQGNSA.

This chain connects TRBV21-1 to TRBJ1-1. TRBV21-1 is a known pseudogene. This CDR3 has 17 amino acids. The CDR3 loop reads CASSKESRFPRNTEAFF. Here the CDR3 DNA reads TGTGCCAGCAGCAAAGAGAGCCGGTTCCCTAGGAACACTGAAGCTTTCTTT.

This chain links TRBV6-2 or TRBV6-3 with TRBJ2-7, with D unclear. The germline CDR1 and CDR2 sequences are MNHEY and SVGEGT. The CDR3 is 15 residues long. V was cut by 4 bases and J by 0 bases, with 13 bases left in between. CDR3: CASSSDYQPSYEQYF. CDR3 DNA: TGTGCCAGCAGTTCAGATTATCAGCCCTCCTACGAGCAGTACTTC.

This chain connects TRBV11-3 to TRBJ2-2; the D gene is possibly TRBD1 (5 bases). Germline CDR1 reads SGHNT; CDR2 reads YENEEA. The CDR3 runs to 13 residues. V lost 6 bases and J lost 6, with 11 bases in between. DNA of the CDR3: TGTGCCAGCAGTTTCACAGGAGCCGGGGAGCTGTTTTTT. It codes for CASSFTGAGELFF.

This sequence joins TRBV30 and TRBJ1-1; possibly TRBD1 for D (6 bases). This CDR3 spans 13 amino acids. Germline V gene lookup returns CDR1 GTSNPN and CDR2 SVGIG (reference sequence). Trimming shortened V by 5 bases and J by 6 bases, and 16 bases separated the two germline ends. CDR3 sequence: CAWEQGVGSEAFF. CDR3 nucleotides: TGTGCCTGGGAACAGGGTGTGGGCTCTGAAGCTTTCTTT.

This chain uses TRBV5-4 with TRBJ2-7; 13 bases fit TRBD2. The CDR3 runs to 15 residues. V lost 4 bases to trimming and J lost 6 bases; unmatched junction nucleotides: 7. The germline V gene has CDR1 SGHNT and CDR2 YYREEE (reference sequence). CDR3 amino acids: CASSTLGLAGREQYF. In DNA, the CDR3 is TGTGCCAGCAGCACCCTGGGACTAGCGGGACGCGAGCAGTACTTC.

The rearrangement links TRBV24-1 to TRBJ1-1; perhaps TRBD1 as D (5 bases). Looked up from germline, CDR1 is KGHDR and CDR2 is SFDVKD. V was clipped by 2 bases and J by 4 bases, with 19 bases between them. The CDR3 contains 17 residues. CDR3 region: CATSDSRGTVSGTEAFF. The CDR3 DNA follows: TGTGCCACCAGTGATTCCCGGGGCACAGTTTCGGGCACTGAAGCTTTCTTT.

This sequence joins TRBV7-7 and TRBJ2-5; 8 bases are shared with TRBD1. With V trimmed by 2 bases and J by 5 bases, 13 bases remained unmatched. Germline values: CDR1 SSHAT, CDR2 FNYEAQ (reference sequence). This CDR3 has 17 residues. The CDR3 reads CASSLSFRTGRQETQYF. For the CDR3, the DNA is TGTGCCAGCAGCTTATCGTTTCGGACAGGGCGTCAGGAGACCCAGTACTTC.

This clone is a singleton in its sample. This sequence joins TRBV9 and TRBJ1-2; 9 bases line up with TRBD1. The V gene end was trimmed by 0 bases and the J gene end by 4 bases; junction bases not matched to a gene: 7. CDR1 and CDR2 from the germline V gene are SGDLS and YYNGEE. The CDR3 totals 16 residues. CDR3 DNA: TGTGCCAGCAGCGTAGGCGGGGACAGGGTGGCCTATGGCTACACCTTC. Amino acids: CASSVGGDRVAYGYTF.